The 8 T cell receptor beta chains below all came from one sample that was sequenced in a study of lymphopenia after photon versus proton radiotherapy. Profiled with immunoSEQ multiplex PCR; TCRdb holds only in-frame clones, not every one. Of over 50,000 clones listed, approximately 86% are singletons. The sample in question was peripheral blood, obtained from a patient treated with photon-based radiotherapy. The receptors stem from a man between 35 and 55 years old with gastric cancer.

The chain combines TRBV7-2 with TRBJ2-7; 12 bases fit TRBD1. The trim removed 4 bases at V and 1 base at J, leaving 2 bases unmatched. This CDR3 is built from 15 residues. Per the germline V gene, CDR1 is SGHTA and CDR2 is FQGNSA. The DNA for the CDR3 is TGTGCCAGCAGCTGGGACAGGGGGCAGTCCTACGAGCAGTACTTC. It specifies CASSWDRGQSYEQYF.

V and J are TRBV7-9 and TRBJ1-4; possible D gene TRBD1, 6 bases. This CDR3 spans 14 amino acids. Trimming left V 3 bases short and J 4 bases short, with 9 bases between. Germline CDR1 reads SEHNR; CDR2 reads FQNEAQ (reference sequence). CDR3 region: CASSLSRGNEKLFF. CDR3 in DNA: TGTGCCAGCAGCTTGTCCAGGGGTAATGAAAAACTGTTTTTT.

V and J are TRBV4-3 and TRBJ2-2; 9 bases are a match to TRBD1. The CDR3 is 15 amino acids. V lost 3 bases and J lost 6; bases outside the gene matches: 5. Germline V lookup: CDR1 LGHNA, CDR2 YSLEER. The CDR3 spells CASSQETGGSGELFF. In nucleotides, the CDR3 is TGCGCCAGCAGCCAGGAAACAGGGGGCTCCGGGGAGCTGTTTTTT.

The CDR3 nucleotides read TGTGCCTGGAGTGTAGCCCGAAGCACAGATACGCAGTATTTT. Its translation is CAWSVARSTDTQYF. The J gene is TRBJ2-3, the V gene TRBV30, with D unresolved. The CDR3 contains 14 residues. Germline loops: CDR1 GTSNPN, CDR2 SVGIG (reference sequence). Trimming cost V 0 bases and J 0 bases, with 7 bases left between them.

This clone was seen only a few times. This same CDR3 is encoded by further DNA sequences in the sample. The chain uses TRBV7-3 and TRBJ2-5; D gene ambiguous. Per the germline V gene, CDR1 is SGHTA and CDR2 is FQGTGA. The CDR3 loop spans 12 amino acids. V was pared by 2 bases and J by 5 bases, with 6 bases between. This CDR3 is CASSLVGETQYF. The CDR3 DNA reads as TGTGCCAGCAGCTTAGTCGGCGAGACCCAGTACTTC.

The chain joins TRBV19 to TRBJ1-2; 8 bases match TRBD1. The V gene end was trimmed by 4 bases and the J gene end by 1 base; junction bases not matched to a gene: 5. Germline V gives CDR1 LNHDA, CDR2 SQIVND (reference sequence). This CDR3 spans 15 amino acids. The DNA for the CDR3 is TGTGCCAGTAGTACTCGGACAGGGAGTAACTATGGCTACACCTTC. This sequence encodes CASSTRTGSNYGYTF.

The chain carries TRBV7-9 and TRBJ2-5; 7 bases agree with TRBD1. Germline V lookup: CDR1 SEHNR, CDR2 FQNEAQ (reference sequence). The V and J ends lost 3 bases and 0 bases, in that order; junction bases with no gene match: 1. The CDR3 is made up of 14 amino acids. The CDR3 region has the DNA TGTGCCAGCAGCTTCCAGGGGGACCAAGAGACCCAGTACTTC. Translated: CASSFQGDQETQYF.

The chain has TRBV27 and TRBJ1-6, with D perhaps TRBD1 (5 bases). CDR3 length equals 15 residues. Germline lookup yields CDR1 MNHEY and CDR2 SMNVEV (reference sequence). V was shortened by 5 bases and J by 2 bases, with 10 bases between the two germline ends. For the CDR3, the DNA is TGTGCCAGCAGTAGAGGGACGCCCTATAATTCACCCCTCCACTTT. This codes for CASSRGTPYNSPLHF.